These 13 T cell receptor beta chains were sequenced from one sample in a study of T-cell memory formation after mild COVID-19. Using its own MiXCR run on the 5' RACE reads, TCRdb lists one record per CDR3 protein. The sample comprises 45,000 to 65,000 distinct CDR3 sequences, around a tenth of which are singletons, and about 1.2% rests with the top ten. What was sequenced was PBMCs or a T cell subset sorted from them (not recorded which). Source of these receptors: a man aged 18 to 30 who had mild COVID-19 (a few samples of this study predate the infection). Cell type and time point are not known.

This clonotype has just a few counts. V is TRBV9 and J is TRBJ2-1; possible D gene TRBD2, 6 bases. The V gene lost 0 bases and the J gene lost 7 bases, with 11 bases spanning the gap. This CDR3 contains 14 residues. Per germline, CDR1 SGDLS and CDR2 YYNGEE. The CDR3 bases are TGTGCCAGCAGCGTAGGAGGGGAGGAGAATGAGCAGTTCTTC. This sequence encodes CASSVGGEENEQFF.

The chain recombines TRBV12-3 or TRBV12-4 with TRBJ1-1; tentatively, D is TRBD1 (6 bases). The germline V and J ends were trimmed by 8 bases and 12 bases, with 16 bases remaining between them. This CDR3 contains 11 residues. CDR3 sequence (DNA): TGTGCCAGCGGTACAGGGAGGAAGTCTTTCTTT. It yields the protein CASGTGRKSFF.

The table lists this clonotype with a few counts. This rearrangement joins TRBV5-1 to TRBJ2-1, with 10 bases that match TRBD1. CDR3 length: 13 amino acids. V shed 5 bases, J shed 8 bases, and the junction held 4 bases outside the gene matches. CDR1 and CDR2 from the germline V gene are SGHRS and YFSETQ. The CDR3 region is CASRWDRGYEQFF. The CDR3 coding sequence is TGCGCCAGCAGGTGGGACAGGGGTTATGAGCAGTTCTTC.

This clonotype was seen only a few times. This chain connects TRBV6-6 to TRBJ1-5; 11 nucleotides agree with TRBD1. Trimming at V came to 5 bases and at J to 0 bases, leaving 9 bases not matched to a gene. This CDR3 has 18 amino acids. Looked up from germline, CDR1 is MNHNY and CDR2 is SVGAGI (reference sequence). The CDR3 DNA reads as TGTGCCAGCAGTAAGGGGACAGGGGGGACTTATAGCAATCAGCCCCAGCATTTT. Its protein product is CASSKGTGGTYSNQPQHF.

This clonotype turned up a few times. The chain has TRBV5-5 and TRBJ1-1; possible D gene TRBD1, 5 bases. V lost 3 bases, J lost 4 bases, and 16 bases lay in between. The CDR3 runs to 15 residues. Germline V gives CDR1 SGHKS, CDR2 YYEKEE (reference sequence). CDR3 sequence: CASSWEAGLVTEAFF. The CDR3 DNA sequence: TGTGCCAGCAGCTGGGAGGCGGGGCTAGTCACTGAAGCTTTCTTT. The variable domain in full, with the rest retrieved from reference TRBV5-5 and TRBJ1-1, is DAGVTQSPTHLIKTRGQQVTLRCSPISGHKSVSWYQQVLGQGPQFIFQYYEKEERGRGNFPDRFSARQFPNYSSELNVNALLLGDSALYLCASSWEAGLVTEAFFGQGTRLTVV.

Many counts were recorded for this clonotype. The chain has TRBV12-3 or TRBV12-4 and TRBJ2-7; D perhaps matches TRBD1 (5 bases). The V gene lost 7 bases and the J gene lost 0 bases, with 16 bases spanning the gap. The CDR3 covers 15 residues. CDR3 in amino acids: CASTRTQNNSYEQYV. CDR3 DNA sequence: TGTGCCAGCACCCGGACACAAAACAACTCCTACGAGCAGTACGTC.

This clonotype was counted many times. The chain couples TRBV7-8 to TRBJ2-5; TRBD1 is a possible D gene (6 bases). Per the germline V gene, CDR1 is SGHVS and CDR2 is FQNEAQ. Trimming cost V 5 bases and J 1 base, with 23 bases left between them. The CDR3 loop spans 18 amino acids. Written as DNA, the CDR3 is TGTGCCAGCAGCCAGAGGTCGACAGGCGCAAGGTCCCAAGAGACCCAGTACTTC. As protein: CASSQRSTGARSQETQYF. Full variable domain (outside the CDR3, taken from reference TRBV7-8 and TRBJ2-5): GAGVSQSPRYKVAKRGQDVALRCDPISGHVSLFWYQQALGQGPEFLTYFQNEAQLDKSGLPSDRFFAERPEGSVSTLKIQRTQQEDSAVYLCASSQRSTGARSQETQYFGPGTRLLVL.

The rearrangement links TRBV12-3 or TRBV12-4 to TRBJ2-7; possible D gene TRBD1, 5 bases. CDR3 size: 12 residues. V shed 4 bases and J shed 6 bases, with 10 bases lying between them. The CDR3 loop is CASSSGLGEQYF. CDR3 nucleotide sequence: TGTGCCAGCAGTTCAGGGTTAGGCGAGCAGTACTTC.

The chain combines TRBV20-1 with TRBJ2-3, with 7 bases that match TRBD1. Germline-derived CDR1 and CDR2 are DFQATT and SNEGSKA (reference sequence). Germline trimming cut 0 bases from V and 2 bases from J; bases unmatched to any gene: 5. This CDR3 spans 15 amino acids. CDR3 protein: CSARDTGQFTDTQYF. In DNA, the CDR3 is TGCAGTGCTAGAGACACGGGACAGTTCACAGATACGCAGTATTTT.

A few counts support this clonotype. CDR3: CSAGGGTQETQYF. As DNA, the CDR3 is TGCAGCGCGGGGGGGGGCACCCAAGAGACCCAGTACTTC. The V call is TRBV29-1, the J call TRBJ2-5; 8 bases match TRBD2. The CDR3 length is 13 residues. The germline gives CDR1 SQVTM, CDR2 ANQGSEA. V shed 7 bases and J 1 base; nucleotides not matched to a gene: 5.

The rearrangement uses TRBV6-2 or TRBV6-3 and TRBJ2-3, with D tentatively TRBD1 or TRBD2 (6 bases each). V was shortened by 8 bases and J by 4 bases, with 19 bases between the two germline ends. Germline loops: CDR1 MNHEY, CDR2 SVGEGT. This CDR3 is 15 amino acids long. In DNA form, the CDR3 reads TGTGCCAGCCTCGAGAGAAGGGGGGTTCCAGATACGCAGTATTTT. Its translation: CASLERRGVPDTQYF.

The CDR3 nucleotides are TGTGCCAGCAGCCCGCTGGATAGAGGGCATGAGCAGTTCTTC. This translates into CASSPLDRGHEQFF. The V and J genes are TRBV3-1 and TRBJ2-1, with D possibly TRBD2 on 5 matching bases. Trimming pared 4 bases from V and 8 bases from J, leaving 15 bases between. CDR3 length: 14 amino acids. Germline V CDR1 and CDR2: LGHDT, YNNKEL (reference sequence).

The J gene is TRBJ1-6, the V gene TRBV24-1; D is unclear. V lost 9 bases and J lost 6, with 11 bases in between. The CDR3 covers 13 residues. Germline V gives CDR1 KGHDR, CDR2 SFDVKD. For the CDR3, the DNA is TGTGCCACCCCCCCGGGTGCTAATTCACCCCTCCACTTT. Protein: CATPPGANSPLHF.